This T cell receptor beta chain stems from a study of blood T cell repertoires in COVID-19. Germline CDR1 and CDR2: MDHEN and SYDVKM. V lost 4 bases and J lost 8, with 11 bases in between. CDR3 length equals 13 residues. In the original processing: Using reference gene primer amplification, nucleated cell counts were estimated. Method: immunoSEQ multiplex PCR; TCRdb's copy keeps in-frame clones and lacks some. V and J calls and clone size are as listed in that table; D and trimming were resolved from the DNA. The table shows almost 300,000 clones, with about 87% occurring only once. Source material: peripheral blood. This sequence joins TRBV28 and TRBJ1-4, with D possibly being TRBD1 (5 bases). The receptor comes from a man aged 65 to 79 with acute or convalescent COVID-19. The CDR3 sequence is CASSSGRSEKLFF. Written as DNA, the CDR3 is TGTGCCAGCAGTTCAGGGAGGTCCGAAAAACTGTTTTTT.